The present T cell receptor beta chain was sequenced within a study of cytomegalovirus exposure and HLA in healthy donors (dated by TCRdb to the late 2010s). Context from the whole study: The 700 or so repertoires of the first cohort and the roughly 120 validation repertoires were produced on the same platform, according to a later analysis. The study aimed to test whether cataloging public T cell receptors could reveal signatures of past pathogen exposure. A separate validation cohort of about 110 different subjects was used in addition to the approximately 700-subject first cohort. The study combined high-throughput TCR immunosequencing, statistical association of individual TCRs with disease status, and machine learning to predict cytomegalovirus infection status. The paper as a whole reports these results and caveats: While some public TCRs were present in many individuals, most TCR sequences turned up only very rarely across donors. In the study, about 150 TCR beta chains were listed as associated with cytomegalovirus. In vitro tests confirmed that a few of the cytomegalovirus-associated TCR beta chains recognize cytomegalovirus antigens. In both the original and validation cohorts, the classifier was reported to diagnose cytomegalovirus status with high specificity and sensitivity. The validation cohort had no HLA typing available for a later analysis, so co-occurrence within that cohort was assessed over all 120 or so repertoires. According to the authors, the approach could potentially be generalized to other disease states and immunological phenotypes. Subsequent analysis determined that TCRs grouped into clusters in the first cohort also showed a tendency toward co-occurrence across the roughly 120 validation repertoires, and 90% to 95% of cluster scores exceeded 0.

Based on the germline V gene, the CDR1 and CDR2 sequences are MDHEN and SYDVKM. The CDR3 measures 15 amino acids from cysteine to phenylalanine. CDR3 DNA is the only sequence kept; it has 45 bases, read in frame from the first base. V loses 6 bases, J loses 4 bases, and the germline ends lie 18 bases apart. The donors belonged to the validation cohort of around 110 subjects, which was separate from the approximately 700-subject first cohort. Libraries were prepared through the immunoSEQ multiplex PCR assay. The source study handled its data this way. A statistical classification framework was developed to diagnose cytomegalovirus status using the catalog of TCR beta chain sequences. Entries here come from immuneACCESS through TCRdb and include only in-frame sequences with V and J called. Some clones fail to appear in such tables; in the studies checked, an unresolved V gene covers under half of the shortfall, and the cause of the remainder is unknown. V and J calls and clone size come straight from that table; D and trimming were deduced from the DNA. For this sample there are 110,000 or so clones; around 87% appear just once. The top ten hold approximately 4% of the sample.

A word on this clone: Its antigen target is currently unknown. The record has no base qualities; no much larger clone is one base away.

The specimen was PBMCs. The chain couples TRBV28 to TRBJ1-2, with TRBD1 as a weak D call on 6 bases. The receptor's source is a woman between 18 and 29 years old in good health and CMV-seropositive. The DNA sequence is given as TGTGCCAGCAGCCCGGGGGGGGCCGATAGCTATGGCTACACCTTC. It is translated as CASSPGGADSYGYTF.